The entry below describes one TCR beta chain. This specimen belongs to a study of T-cell reconstitution after alpha-beta-depleted transplantation in children. Using unique molecular identifiers, the investigators prepared the TCRbeta library. MiXCR, run by TCRdb on the PCR reads, gives a single entry per CDR3 protein. The sample lists 490,000 or so distinct CDR3 sequences; roughly an eighth were seen once. Germline CDR1 and CDR2: SEHNR and FQNEAQ (reference sequence). V lost 1 base to trimming and J lost 4 bases, with 17 bases between them. The CDR3 runs 17 residues. The V call is TRBV7-9, the J call TRBJ2-1; no reliable D call. The TCR comes from a human donor who donated a stem cell graft to a child with combined immunodeficiency. The source material was PBMCs from the stem cell graft donor, sampled from the stem cell graft. This chain's CDR3 is CASSLVFRRQAYNEQFF. CDR3 coding DNA: TGTGCCAGCAGCTTAGTGTTCCGCAGACAAGCGTACAATGAGCAGTTCTTC.